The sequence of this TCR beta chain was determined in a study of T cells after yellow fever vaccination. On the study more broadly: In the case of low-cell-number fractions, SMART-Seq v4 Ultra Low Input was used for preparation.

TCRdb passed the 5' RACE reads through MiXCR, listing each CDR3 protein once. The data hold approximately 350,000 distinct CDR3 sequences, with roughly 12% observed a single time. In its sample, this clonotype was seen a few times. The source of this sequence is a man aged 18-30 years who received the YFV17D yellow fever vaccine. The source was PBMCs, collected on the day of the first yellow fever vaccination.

CDR3 protein: CASTDRGTAYSGANVLTF. CDR3 sequence (DNA): TGTGCCAGCACAGACCGCGGGACAGCCTACTCTGGGGCCAACGTCCTGACTTTC. The rearrangement joins TRBV6-1 to TRBJ2-6; D might be TRBD1 (7 bases). This CDR3 contains 18 residues. Germline loops: CDR1 MNHNS, CDR2 SASEGT. V was pared by 7 bases and J by 0 bases, with 19 bases between.